This T cell receptor beta chain derives from a study of shared clonotypes between healthy human individuals. Repertoires were generated with immunoSEQ multiplex PCR, while TCRdb's copy carries only in-frame clones and drops some. The sample carries fewer than 1.6 million clones, around 98.5% recorded once. There are 16 residues in the CDR3. Germline V lookup: CDR1 SGHKS, CDR2 YYEKEE (reference sequence). J gave up 4 bases and V 3 bases, and 7 bases lay outside the gene matches. The chain carries TRBV5-5 and TRBJ2-7; 13 bases agree with TRBD2. Sequencing used naive CD4+ T cells sorted from blood. Sample subset: CD45RA+ positively selected. This sequence originates from a man in his thirties or forties in good health. CDR3 bases: TGTGCCAGCAGCTCAAATGGACTAGCGGGAGTTTACGAGCAGTACTTC. As protein: CASSSNGLAGVYEQYF.